This TCR beta chain was identified during a study of T cell responses to AZD1222 COVID-19 vaccine. V lost 3 bases, J lost 4 bases, and 9 bases lay in between. Germline assignment: CDR1 KGHSH and CDR2 LQKENI. The CDR3 is 13 residues long. The data were produced by immunoSEQ multiplex PCR, yet TCRdb's version contains in-frame clones alone and is incomplete. The sample shows about 110,000 clones, roughly 90% of them seen only once. This material consisted of peripheral blood, taken on day 0 of MenACWY control vaccination. The TCR sequence derives from an adult in good health. The gene calls are TRBV18 and TRBJ2-5; TRBD2 is a possible D gene (5 bases). CDR3 sequence: CASSPAGRETQYF. In DNA, the CDR3 is TGTGCCAGCTCACCGGCGGGCCGAGAGACCCAGTACTTC. The variable domain in full, completed from reference TRBV18 and TRBJ2-5, reads NAGVMQNPRHLVRRRGQEARLRCSPMKGHSHVYWYRQLPEEGLKFMVYLQKENIIDESGMPKERFSAEFPKEGPSILRIQQVVRGDSAAYFCASSPAGRETQYFGPGTRLLVL.